The T cell receptor (beta chain) described here comes from a study of blood T cells in healthy people across ages. Findings and caveats of the study: While age rose, TCR beta diversity per million T cells dropped in a roughly linear way.

Caucasian individuals from Russia who were healthy and aged roughly 6 to 100 acted as donors. This clonotype came up a few times. Its antigen is still unknown. CDR3 length: 17 amino acids. CDR1 DFQATT and CDR2 SNEGSKA come from the germline V gene (reference sequence). The V gene end was trimmed by 1 base and the J gene end by 3 bases; junction bases not matched to a gene: 9. Alongside a J-beta primer mix, a sample-barcoded 5' primer served in a second PCR lasting about 6 to 12 cycles. Through a template-switch adaptor with 12 random nucleotides, each cDNA molecule received a tag. In TCRdb, the 5' RACE reads were re-called with MiXCR into one record per CDR3 protein. This table has around 1.5 million distinct CDR3 sequences, roughly 32% appearing once.

The TCR sequence derives from a young woman in good health. The sequenced sample consisted of blood. The chain has TRBV20-1 and TRBJ1-6; TRBD1 matches 7 bases. The CDR3 spells CSARGFRQGSYNSPLHF. The CDR3 nucleotides read TGCAGTGCTAGAGGTTTTAGACAGGGCAGCTATAATTCACCCCTCCACTTT.